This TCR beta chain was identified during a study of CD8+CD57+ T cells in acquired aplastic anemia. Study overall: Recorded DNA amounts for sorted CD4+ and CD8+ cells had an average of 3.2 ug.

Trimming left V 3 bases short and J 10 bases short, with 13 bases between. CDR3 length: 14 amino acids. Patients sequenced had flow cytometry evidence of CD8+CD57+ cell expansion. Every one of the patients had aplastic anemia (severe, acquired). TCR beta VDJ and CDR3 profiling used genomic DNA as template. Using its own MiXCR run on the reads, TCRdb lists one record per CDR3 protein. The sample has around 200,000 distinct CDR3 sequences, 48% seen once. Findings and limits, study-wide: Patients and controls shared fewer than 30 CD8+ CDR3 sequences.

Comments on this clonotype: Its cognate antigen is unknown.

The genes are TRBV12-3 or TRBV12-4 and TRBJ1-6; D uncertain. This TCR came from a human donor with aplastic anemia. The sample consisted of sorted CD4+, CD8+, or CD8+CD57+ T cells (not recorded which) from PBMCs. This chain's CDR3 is CASSLGEGLSPLHF. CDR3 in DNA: TGTGCCAGCAGTTTGGGTGAGGGTCTCTCACCCCTCCACTTT.